This is a list of T cell receptor beta chains from one sample in a study of blood T cell repertoires in COVID-19. Clones were sequenced by immunoSEQ multiplex PCR, and TCRdb holds only the in-frame ones, with some missing. This sample has roughly 380,000 clones, with about nine tenths found just once. The sample was peripheral blood. The source is a woman aged 40 to 50 with COVID-19, enrolled during active disease. The CDR3 runs from the conserved cysteine through the conserved F or W. The D gene is left open where the match is weak. The size field is filled for only some rows; it gives once, few, many or a size class.

TRBJ2-1,13,.,TRBV2,.,CASLLNGGNEQFF,TGTGCCAGCCTACTCAACGGGGGCAATGAGCAGTTCTTC
TRBJ1-6,16,.,TRBV28,.,CASSLRLGAGSSPLHF,TGTGCCAGCAGTTTACGGCTTGGTGCAGGGTCTTCACCCCTCCACTTT
TRBJ1-2,14,.,TRBV5-5,.,CASSLSGIGYGYTF,TGTGCCAGCAGCTTGTCCGGGATCGGCTATGGCTACACCTTC
TRBJ1-4,15,.,TRBV7-9,TRBD1,CASSLGGTGNEKLFF,TGTGCCAGCAGCTTGGGTGGGACAGGAAATGAAAAACTGTTTTTT
TRBJ2-1,15,few,TRBV7-2,TRBD2,CASSLRIAGNNEQFF,TGTGCCAGCAGCTTACGTATAGCGGGGAACAATGAGCAGTTCTTC
TRBJ2-3,14,few,TRBV28,.,CASSLLGFGDTQYF,TGTGCCAGCAGTTTATTAGGCTTCGGGGATACGCAGTATTTT
TRBJ2-7,15,.,TRBV6-2/TRBV6-3,.,CASSYTDRPPGEQYF,TGTGCCAGCAGTTACACCGACAGACCACCGGGCGAGCAGTACTTC
TRBJ1-1,15,.,TRBV5-6,TRBD1,CASRNDGTGNTEAFF,TGTGCCAGCAGAAATGACGGGACAGGGAACACTGAAGCTTTCTTT
TRBJ1-5,15,once,TRBV7-2,.,CASSLVADSNQPQHF,TGTGCCAGCAGCTTAGTGGCAGATAGCAATCAGCCCCAGCATTTT
TRBJ1-1,15,.,TRBV7-6,.,CARPLGEVGNTEAFF,TGTGCCAGACCTCTCGGGGAGGTGGGGAACACTGAAGCTTTCTTT
TRBJ1-4,12,.,TRBV24-1,.,CATSRDNEKLFF,TGTGCCACCAGCAGGGATAATGAAAAACTGTTTTTT
TRBJ2-1,15,.,TRBV15,.,CATSRRGNTWNEQFF,TGTGCCACCAGCAGACGGGGGAATACATGGAATGAGCAGTTCTTC
TRBJ1-1,15,.,TRBV27,.,CASSSTGFKNLEAFF,TGTGCCAGCAGTTCAACAGGGTTTAAAAATCTTGAAGCTTTCTTT
TRBJ1-4,14,.,TRBV5-6,.,CASSLSGTREKLFF,TGTGCCAGCAGCTTGTCGGGGACTAGAGAAAAACTGTTTTTT
TRBJ2-1,14,.,TRBV18,.,CASSHSHSYNEQFF,TGTGCCAGCTCACATTCTCACAGCTACAATGAGCAGTTCTTC
TRBJ1-1,14,.,TRBV2,.,CASSDGRRNTEAFF,TGTGCCAGCAGTGATGGGAGGCGGAACACTGAAGCTTTCTTT
TRBJ1-6,15,once,TRBV7-2,TRBD1,CASSWTGPYNSPLHF,TGTGCCAGCAGTTGGACAGGCCCGTATAATTCACCCCTCCACTTT
TRBJ2-6,13,.,TRBV19,.,CATTPGGANVLTF,TGTGCCACCACGCCCGGTGGGGCCAACGTCCTGACTTTC
TRBJ1-4,16,.,TRBV11-2,TRBD1,CASSTYTRGRGEKLFF,TGTGCCAGCAGCACGTACACAAGGGGGCGGGGTGAAAAACTGTTTTTT
TRBJ1-3,14,.,TRBV19,.,CASSQDRPMNTIYF,TGTGCCAGCTCTCAGGATAGGCCGATGAACACCATATATTTT
TRBJ1-5,15,few,TRBV9,.,CASSVSGEGNQPQHF,TGTGCCAGCAGCGTATCGGGGGAGGGCAATCAGCCCCAGCATTTT
TRBJ1-4,16,.,TRBV5-6,TRBD1,CASSSTGQGAGEKLFF,TGTGCCAGCAGCTCTACCGGACAGGGGGCAGGAGAAAAACTGTTTTTT
TRBJ1-2,15,.,TRBV6-1,TRBD1,CASSLRDRGLRGYTF,TGTGCCAGCAGTCTCCGGGACAGGGGTCTACGTGGCTACACCTTC
TRBJ2-1,15,.,TRBV18,TRBD2,CASSPRSGGNNEQFF,TGTGCCAGCTCACCAAGAAGCGGGGGAAACAATGAGCAGTTCTTC
TRBJ2-6,15,.,TRBV28,.,CASSTVKAGANVLTF,TGTGCCAGCAGTACCGTCAAAGCAGGGGCCAACGTCCTGACTTTC
TRBJ1-6,20,.,TRBV3-1/TRBV3-2,.,CASSPPQAETRSSYNSPLHF,TGTGCCAGCAGCCCCCCCCAAGCGGAGACCAGGAGCTCCTATAATTCACCCCTCCACTTT
TRBJ2-1,16,.,TRBV18,.,CASSPFRDLGINEQFF,TGTGCCAGCTCACCATTCCGGGACTTAGGGATCAATGAGCAGTTCTTC
TRBJ1-2,14,.,TRBV30,.,CAWTTTGGNYGYTF,TGTGCCTGGACTACCACGGGAGGGAACTATGGCTACACCTTC
TRBJ2-3,17,.,TRBV27,.,CASSFVQGRISTDTQYF,TGTGCCAGCAGTTTCGTACAGGGGAGGATCAGCACAGATACGCAGTATTTT
TRBJ2-5,17,few,TRBV5-4,TRBD2,CASSSDPLAGAGETQYF,TGTGCCAGCAGCTCCGACCCACTAGCGGGGGCCGGGGAGACCCAGTACTTC
TRBJ2-7,15,.,TRBV6-6,TRBD1,CASSRGQVTPYEQYF,TGTGCCAGCTCTCGAGGACAGGTTACCCCCTACGAGCAGTACTTC
TRBJ2-5,14,.,TRBV28,.,CASRPSGPGETQYF,TGTGCCAGCAGGCCTTCAGGGCCTGGGGAGACCCAGTACTTC
TRBJ2-2,15,.,TRBV6-5,.,CASWPSVANTGELFF,TGTGCCAGTTGGCCTAGTGTCGCGAACACCGGGGAGCTGTTTTTT
TRBJ1-1,14,.,TRBV6-5,.,CASSYRGGGTEAFF,TGTGCCAGCAGTTACCGAGGGGGGGGCACTGAAGCTTTCTTT
TRBJ1-5,14,.,TRBV7-2,.,CASSAQAGGQPQHF,TGTGCCAGCAGCGCCCAGGCGGGGGGTCAGCCCCAGCATTTT
TRBJ1-1,13,.,TRBV29-1,TRBD1,CSADRGLNTEAFF,TGCAGCGCTGACAGGGGGCTGAACACTGAAGCTTTCTTT
TRBJ2-7,13,.,TRBV5-5,.,CASSKGVSYEQYF,TGTGCCAGCTCCAAAGGGGTTTCCTACGAGCAGTACTTC
TRBJ2-7,15,.,TRBV3-1/TRBV3-2,TRBD2,CASSPPGGSSYEQYF,TGTGCCAGCAGCCCTCCGGGCGGGAGTTCCTACGAGCAGTACTTC
TRBJ2-5,14,.,TRBV7-9,TRBD2,CASSLLAGGETQYF,TGTGCCAGCAGCTTACTAGCGGGCGGAGAGACCCAGTACTTC
TRBJ1-3,14,.,TRBV4-3,.,CASSQVGGVNTIYF,TGCGCCAGCAGCCAAGTTGGGGGCGTCAACACCATATATTTT
TRBJ2-3,15,.,TRBV5-6,.,CASSLMYSSTDTQYF,TGTGCCAGCAGCTTGATGTACAGTAGCACAGATACGCAGTATTTT
TRBJ2-7,17,.,TRBV3-1/TRBV3-2,TRBD1,CASSQPMGQGAKNEQYF,TGTGCCAGCAGCCAACCTATGGGACAGGGGGCGAAAAACGAGCAGTACTTC
TRBJ1-1,14,.,TRBV7-9,.,CASSLTAGKGEAFF,TGTGCCAGCAGCTTGACAGCCGGAAAGGGTGAAGCTTTCTTT
TRBJ1-3,16,.,TRBV2,.,CASSVPVRSSGNTIYF,TGTGCCAGCAGTGTTCCGGTGAGGAGCTCTGGAAACACCATATATTTT
TRBJ2-1,14,.,TRBV10-3,.,CAISTGLPWDEQFF,TGTGCCATCAGCACGGGACTTCCCTGGGATGAGCAGTTCTTC
TRBJ2-1,17,once,TRBV9,TRBD2,CASSVGTSGSSYNEQFF,TGTGCCAGCAGCGTAGGGACTAGCGGGAGTTCCTACAATGAGCAGTTCTTC
TRBJ1-1,13,.,TRBV6-5,TRBD1,CASSRGPGTEAFF,TGTGCCAGCAGCAGGGGGCCCGGCACTGAAGCTTTCTTT
TRBJ2-7,13,.,TRBV28,.,CASSFLRSYEQYF,TGTGCCAGCAGTTTCCTCCGCTCCTACGAGCAGTACTTC
TRBJ2-2,17,.,TRBV5-6,TRBD2,CASSLRTSGTHTGELFF,TGTGCCAGCAGCTTGAGGACTAGCGGGACGCACACCGGGGAGCTGTTTTTT
TRBJ2-1,15,.,TRBV5-4,TRBD2,CASSSGLAGFSEQFF,TGTGCCAGCAGCTCGGGACTAGCGGGATTTAGTGAGCAGTTCTTC
TRBJ2-1,12,few,TRBV28,.,CASSLVDNEQFF,TGTGCCAGCAGTTTGGTAGACAATGAGCAGTTCTTC
TRBJ2-7,15,.,TRBV13,.,CASSPRGAVIYEQYF,TGTGCCAGCAGCCCCCGGGGGGCAGTCATCTACGAGCAGTACTTC
TRBJ1-6,12,.,TRBV4-3,.,CASSPPGGPLHF,TGCGCCAGCAGCCCCCCGGGGGGACCCCTCCACTTT
TRBJ1-3,16,.,TRBV28,TRBD1,CASSLSPGGGGNTIYF,TGTGCCAGCAGTTTATCGCCAGGGGGCGGTGGAAACACCATATATTTT